Listed here is a single TCR beta chain. Its cognate antigen is unknown. The sample comes from a study of CD8 T cells in ankylosing spondylitis. TCRdb reanalysed the 5' RACE reads using MiXCR and keeps one entry per CDR3 protein. The repertoire consists of 310,000 or so distinct CDR3 sequences, with 20% occurring once and the leading ten covering 7.5% to 9.5%. Findings and caveats of the study: Blood of patients with ankylosing spondylitis appeared to be characterized by a TCR beta motif of eight or nine highly homologous variants.

Germline CDR1 LGHDT, CDR2 YNNKEL (reference sequence). V lost 1 base and J lost 1, with 9 bases in between. The CDR3 covers 15 residues. The sequence was collected from a male donor with ankylosing spondylitis or in good health (not recorded which). The sample was blood, either unsorted or a sorted T cell fraction (not recorded which). The J gene is TRBJ2-3, the V gene TRBV3-1; a possible D gene is TRBD2 (6 bases). CDR3 DNA sequence: TGTGCCAGCAGCCAAGGGGCTAGCGGCACAGATACGCAGTATTTT. Its protein is CASSQGASGTDTQYF.